Listed below are T cell receptor beta chains from one sample, sequenced in a study of blood T cells in healthy people across ages. TCRdb ran MiXCR on the 5' RACE reads and lists one entry per CDR3 protein. Of roughly 1.7 million distinct CDR3 sequences in the sample, about 35% were seen once. Sequenced: blood. These receptors were taken from a young woman in good health. CDR3s include the opening cysteine and the closing phenylalanine or tryptophan. D genes are given only for firm matches. Not all rows give a size; the values are once, few, many and, for expanded clones, a class.

j_gene: TRBJ1-1
abundance: few
d_gene: TRBD1
v_gene: TRBV5-1
CDR3nt: TGCGCCAGCAGCGATGTGGGCGGGACAGCTGAAGCTTTCTTT
CDR3aa: CASSDVGGTAEAFF

j_gene: TRBJ2-5
abundance: few
d_gene: NA
v_gene: TRBV4-1
CDR3nt: TGCGCCAGCAGCCCCCAGGGCCTTGAAGAGACCCAGTACTTC
CDR3aa: CASSPQGLEETQYF

j_gene: TRBJ2-4
abundance: many
d_gene: TRBD2
v_gene: TRBV11-2
CDR3nt: TGTGCCAGCAGCCCTGGGGGTGGGACTAGCCCCCAAAACATTCAGTACTTC
CDR3aa: CASSPGGGTSPQNIQYF

j_gene: TRBJ2-7
abundance: many
d_gene: TRBD1
v_gene: TRBV12-3/TRBV12-4
CDR3nt: TGTGCCAGCAGTTTGACAGGGAGATACGAGCAGTACTTC
CDR3aa: CASSLTGRYEQYF

j_gene: TRBJ2-1
abundance: many
d_gene: TRBD2
v_gene: TRBV29-1
CDR3nt: TGCAGCCTGAGGGGACTAGCGGGAGGGGGCTCCTACAATGAGCAGTTCTTC
CDR3aa: CSLRGLAGGGSYNEQFF

j_gene: TRBJ1-5
abundance: NA
d_gene: NA
v_gene: TRBV29-1
CDR3nt: TGCAGCGTTGAGGGGAGGGGGGTCTACAATCAGCCCCAGCATTTT
CDR3aa: CSVEGRGVYNQPQHF

j_gene: TRBJ1-2
abundance: few
d_gene: NA
v_gene: TRBV20-1
CDR3nt: TGCAGTGCTAGAGATTATCTCGATTGGGGCTACACCTTC
CDR3aa: CSARDYLDWGYTF

j_gene: TRBJ2-5
abundance: NA
d_gene: NA
v_gene: TRBV5-1
CDR3nt: TGCGCCGGCAGCTTGGAGGAGTTGGGGAGTATGGAGACCCAGTACTTC
CDR3aa: CAGSLEELGSMETQYF

j_gene: TRBJ1-1
abundance: few
d_gene: NA
v_gene: TRBV5-1
CDR3nt: TGCGCCAGCAGCTTGGAGGTCGAATTGAACACTGAAGCTTTCTTT
CDR3aa: CASSLEVELNTEAFF

j_gene: TRBJ2-3
abundance: NA
d_gene: TRBD2
v_gene: TRBV6-2/TRBV6-3
CDR3nt: TGTGCCAGCAGTCTTGGGGGAGGGCCCCTACATCCGTATTTT
CDR3aa: CASSLGGGPLHPYF

j_gene: TRBJ2-3
abundance: NA
d_gene: NA
v_gene: TRBV11-2
CDR3nt: TGTGCCAGCAGCTTATTTACGGGAGAACGCACAGATACGCAGTATTTT
CDR3aa: CASSLFTGERTDTQYF

j_gene: TRBJ2-2
abundance: NA
d_gene: NA
v_gene: TRBV7-7
CDR3nt: TGTGCCAGCAGCTTACGATCTGGGGGGACAACGAACACCGGGGAGCTGTTTTTT
CDR3aa: CASSLRSGGTTNTGELFF

j_gene: TRBJ2-7
abundance: NA
d_gene: NA
v_gene: TRBV27
CDR3nt: TGTGCCAGCAGTTTATCGGCAGGCGAGCAGTACTTC
CDR3aa: CASSLSAGEQYF

j_gene: TRBJ2-3
abundance: NA
d_gene: NA
v_gene: TRBV12-3/TRBV12-4
CDR3nt: TGTGCCAGCAGTTCCCCGATCACAGATACGCAGTATTTT
CDR3aa: CASSSPITDTQYF

j_gene: TRBJ2-3
abundance: NA
d_gene: TRBD2
v_gene: TRBV5-1
CDR3nt: TGCGCCAGCAGCTTGCCTAGCGGGGTCAGCACAGATACGCAGTATTTT
CDR3aa: CASSLPSGVSTDTQYF

j_gene: TRBJ2-4
abundance: NA
d_gene: TRBD2
v_gene: TRBV20-1
CDR3nt: TGCAGTGCTCACCCCAGCGGGGTGAGAAACATTCAGTACTTC
CDR3aa: CSAHPSGVRNIQYF

j_gene: TRBJ2-1
abundance: NA
d_gene: NA
v_gene: TRBV2
CDR3nt: TGTGCCAGCTCCGTCCAGGCAGCCTACAATGAGCAGTTCTTC
CDR3aa: CASSVQAAYNEQFF

j_gene: TRBJ1-2
abundance: few
d_gene: NA
v_gene: TRBV6-5
CDR3nt: TGTGCCAGCAATCTCCTTCGGGGCTACACCTTC
CDR3aa: CASNLLRGYTF

j_gene: TRBJ2-3
abundance: few
d_gene: NA
v_gene: TRBV6-5
CDR3nt: TGTGCCAGCAGTCAGCAGGGGAGGGCAACAGATACGCAGTATTTT
CDR3aa: CASSQQGRATDTQYF

j_gene: TRBJ2-7
abundance: once
d_gene: NA
v_gene: TRBV28
CDR3nt: TGTGCCAGCCGAAGGGGGATCGGAGTTTCCTACGAGCAGTACTTC
CDR3aa: CASRRGIGVSYEQYF

j_gene: TRBJ2-7
abundance: NA
d_gene: TRBD1
v_gene: TRBV12-3/TRBV12-4
CDR3nt: TGTGCCAGCAGTTTAGCCGGGACAGGCGGCGAGCAGTACTTC
CDR3aa: CASSLAGTGGEQYF

j_gene: TRBJ1-2
abundance: NA
d_gene: TRBD1
v_gene: TRBV5-1
CDR3nt: TGCGCCAGCAGCTTGGACCTAACAGGGGAAGGAAGGTATGGCTACACCTTC
CDR3aa: CASSLDLTGEGRYGYTF

j_gene: TRBJ2-5
abundance: many
d_gene: TRBD2
v_gene: TRBV20-1
CDR3nt: TGCAGTGCTAGGGGGCGGGGGGGCCAAGAGACCCAGTACTTC
CDR3aa: CSARGRGGQETQYF

j_gene: TRBJ2-5
abundance: NA
d_gene: TRBD2
v_gene: TRBV12-3/TRBV12-4
CDR3nt: TGTGCCAGCAGTTTAGAACCAGTCGCGGGAGGGGTACAAGGGCAGTACTTC
CDR3aa: CASSLEPVAGGVQGQYF

j_gene: TRBJ2-1
abundance: few
d_gene: NA
v_gene: TRBV7-3
CDR3nt: TGTGCCAGCAGCTTGGCCTTTGGATCCTACAATGAGCAGTTCTTC
CDR3aa: CASSLAFGSYNEQFF

j_gene: TRBJ2-7
abundance: few
d_gene: NA
v_gene: TRBV20-1
CDR3nt: TGCAGTGCTAGAGATCTGGTACGGCATCCGCCCCACGAGCAGTACTTC
CDR3aa: CSARDLVRHPPHEQYF

j_gene: TRBJ1-2
abundance: few
d_gene: NA
v_gene: TRBV6-1
CDR3nt: TGTGCCAGCAGCGAGGACACCGCTAGCTATGGCTACACCTTC
CDR3aa: CASSEDTASYGYTF

j_gene: TRBJ2-7
abundance: few
d_gene: TRBD1
v_gene: TRBV4-1
CDR3nt: TGCGCCAGCAGCCCCGGGCAGGGGGAAATCTACGAGCAGTACTTC
CDR3aa: CASSPGQGEIYEQYF

j_gene: TRBJ1-3
abundance: once
d_gene: NA
v_gene: TRBV7-6
CDR3nt: TGTGCCAGCAGCCCGCCAGGGTTATCTGGAAACACCATATATTTT
CDR3aa: CASSPPGLSGNTIYF

j_gene: TRBJ2-5
abundance: NA
d_gene: TRBD2
v_gene: TRBV5-1
CDR3nt: TGCGCCAGCAAGAATAACATAGCGGGAGGGCCAGAGACCCAGTACTTC
CDR3aa: CASKNNIAGGPETQYF

j_gene: TRBJ1-1
abundance: NA
d_gene: NA
v_gene: TRBV28
CDR3nt: TGTGCCAGCAGTTTATGGGCCGTGGACACTGAAGCTTTCTTT
CDR3aa: CASSLWAVDTEAFF

j_gene: TRBJ2-7
abundance: NA
d_gene: NA
v_gene: TRBV13
CDR3nt: TGTGCCAGCAGCTCCCTTAGAGGTCCTTCCTACGAGCAGTACTTC
CDR3aa: CASSSLRGPSYEQYF

j_gene: TRBJ1-5
abundance: NA
d_gene: NA
v_gene: TRBV28
CDR3nt: TGTGCCAGCAGTTTATTTAAACACACCAATCAGCCCCAGCATTTT
CDR3aa: CASSLFKHTNQPQHF

j_gene: TRBJ2-5
abundance: NA
d_gene: NA
v_gene: TRBV21-1
CDR3nt: TGTGCCAGCAGCAAAGATTGGGAAAGTGGGGTTCCCCCTCAAGAGACCCAGTACTTC
CDR3aa: CASSKDWESGVPPQETQYF

j_gene: TRBJ2-7
abundance: few
d_gene: NA
v_gene: TRBV6-1
CDR3nt: TGTGCCAGCAGGAAAGGGGGGTCCTACGAGCAGTACTTC
CDR3aa: CASRKGGSYEQYF

j_gene: TRBJ2-5
abundance: few
d_gene: NA
v_gene: TRBV25-1
CDR3nt: TGTGCCAGCAGTGAACGGGGAGGCGGCCAAGAGACCCAGTACTTC
CDR3aa: CASSERGGGQETQYF

j_gene: TRBJ1-2
abundance: few
d_gene: TRBD1
v_gene: TRBV29-1
CDR3nt: TGCAGCGCTTCCGGGACAGGGATCAGCGGCTACACCTTC
CDR3aa: CSASGTGISGYTF

j_gene: TRBJ2-7
abundance: few
d_gene: NA
v_gene: TRBV7-9
CDR3nt: TGTGCCAGCAGCCCCGAATGGCTGGGGCCCCACTACGAGCAGTACTTC
CDR3aa: CASSPEWLGPHYEQYF

j_gene: TRBJ2-2
abundance: few
d_gene: NA
v_gene: TRBV27
CDR3nt: TGTGCCTGCACCCTTGGCGCTACCGGGGAGCTGTTTTTT
CDR3aa: CACTLGATGELFF

j_gene: TRBJ2-1
abundance: few
d_gene: TRBD2
v_gene: TRBV10-3
CDR3nt: TGTGCCATTGTTGGGGGGGGTGTCTACAATGAGCAGTTCTTC
CDR3aa: CAIVGGGVYNEQFF

j_gene: TRBJ2-5
abundance: few
d_gene: NA
v_gene: TRBV6-1
CDR3nt: TGTGGGAGGGAAGAGACCCAGTACTTC
CDR3aa: CGREETQYF

j_gene: TRBJ2-1
abundance: many
d_gene: NA
v_gene: TRBV6-2/TRBV6-3
CDR3nt: TGTGCCAGCAGTTTGCAGGGTAACAATGAGCAGTTCTTC
CDR3aa: CASSLQGNNEQFF

j_gene: TRBJ1-2
abundance: NA
d_gene: TRBD1
v_gene: TRBV6-1
CDR3nt: TGTGCCAGCAGTGGACTGACAGGGTCGAAAGGCTACACCTTC
CDR3aa: CASSGLTGSKGYTF

j_gene: TRBJ2-1
abundance: NA
d_gene: NA
v_gene: TRBV20-1
CDR3nt: TGCAGTGCTAGAGTTCGGACACTTGCCTACAATGAGCAGTTCTTC
CDR3aa: CSARVRTLAYNEQFF

j_gene: TRBJ2-7
abundance: NA
d_gene: NA
v_gene: TRBV20-1
CDR3nt: TGCAGTGCTACCAGGGTCCCCTACGAGCAGTACTTC
CDR3aa: CSATRVPYEQYF

j_gene: TRBJ1-6
abundance: NA
d_gene: TRBD1
v_gene: TRBV4-2
CDR3nt: TGTGCCAGCAGCCAAGCGTTCACCAAGATAGGACAGGCGTCACCCCTCCACTTT
CDR3aa: CASSQAFTKIGQASPLHF

j_gene: TRBJ2-3
abundance: NA
d_gene: TRBD1
v_gene: TRBV24-1
CDR3nt: TGTGCCACCAGTGAGCAGGGGGTAAAAGATACGCAGTATTTT
CDR3aa: CATSEQGVKDTQYF

j_gene: TRBJ2-2
abundance: NA
d_gene: NA
v_gene: TRBV5-1
CDR3nt: TGCGCCAGCAGCTTGGCTGCAGGGGACACCGGGGAGCTGTTTTTT
CDR3aa: CASSLAAGDTGELFF

j_gene: TRBJ2-1
abundance: NA
d_gene: TRBD2
v_gene: TRBV4-1
CDR3nt: TGCGCCAGCAGCCAAGGGCGGGTGACTAGCGGCTTTGATGAGCAGTTCTTC
CDR3aa: CASSQGRVTSGFDEQFF

j_gene: TRBJ2-3
abundance: few
d_gene: NA
v_gene: TRBV28
CDR3nt: TGTGCCAGCAAAAGTAGCGCCAGCACAGATACGCAGTATTTT
CDR3aa: CASKSSASTDTQYF

j_gene: TRBJ1-2
abundance: few
d_gene: NA
v_gene: TRBV10-2
CDR3nt: TGCGCCAGCTCTACAGGGAGTTCGGTTTATGGCTACACCTTC
CDR3aa: CASSTGSSVYGYTF

j_gene: TRBJ1-1
abundance: NA
d_gene: NA
v_gene: TRBV9
CDR3nt: TGTGCCAGCAGCCAGGGGCAGGGCCAAGCTTTCTTT
CDR3aa: CASSQGQGQAFF

j_gene: TRBJ2-7
abundance: NA
d_gene: NA
v_gene: TRBV7-9
CDR3nt: TGTGCCAGTACGCCAGGATCGACTTTCCCCTACGAGCAGTACTTC
CDR3aa: CASTPGSTFPYEQYF

j_gene: TRBJ2-1
abundance: NA
d_gene: TRBD2
v_gene: TRBV9
CDR3nt: TGTGCCAGCAGCGCTAGAGCGGGAGGGTACAATGAGCAGTTCTTC
CDR3aa: CASSARAGGYNEQFF

j_gene: TRBJ2-7
abundance: NA
d_gene: TRBD2
v_gene: TRBV5-1
CDR3nt: TGCGCCAGCAGCTGGACTAGCGAGACCTACGAGCAGTACTTC
CDR3aa: CASSWTSETYEQYF

j_gene: TRBJ1-1
abundance: NA
d_gene: NA
v_gene: TRBV6-2/TRBV6-3
CDR3nt: TGTGCCAGCAGTTACCTTGGGGTTAACACTGAAGCTTTCTTT
CDR3aa: CASSYLGVNTEAFF

j_gene: TRBJ1-5
abundance: few
d_gene: NA
v_gene: TRBV27
CDR3nt: TGTGCCAGCAGTTTGGCCGGTCAATACCAGCCCCAGCATTTT
CDR3aa: CASSLAGQYQPQHF

j_gene: TRBJ2-3
abundance: few
d_gene: TRBD1
v_gene: TRBV4-1
CDR3nt: TGCGCCAGCAGCCAAGTGAAGGGGGCGGCAGATACGCAGTATTTT
CDR3aa: CASSQVKGAADTQYF

j_gene: TRBJ1-1
abundance: NA
d_gene: TRBD1
v_gene: TRBV6-1
CDR3nt: TGTGCCAGCAGAATCCCGGGACAGGGGAGCTCTGAAGCTTTCTTT
CDR3aa: CASRIPGQGSSEAFF

j_gene: TRBJ2-3
abundance: NA
d_gene: TRBD1
v_gene: TRBV10-2
CDR3nt: TGCGCCAGCACTACCGGGACAGGCACAGATACGCAGTATTTT
CDR3aa: CASTTGTGTDTQYF